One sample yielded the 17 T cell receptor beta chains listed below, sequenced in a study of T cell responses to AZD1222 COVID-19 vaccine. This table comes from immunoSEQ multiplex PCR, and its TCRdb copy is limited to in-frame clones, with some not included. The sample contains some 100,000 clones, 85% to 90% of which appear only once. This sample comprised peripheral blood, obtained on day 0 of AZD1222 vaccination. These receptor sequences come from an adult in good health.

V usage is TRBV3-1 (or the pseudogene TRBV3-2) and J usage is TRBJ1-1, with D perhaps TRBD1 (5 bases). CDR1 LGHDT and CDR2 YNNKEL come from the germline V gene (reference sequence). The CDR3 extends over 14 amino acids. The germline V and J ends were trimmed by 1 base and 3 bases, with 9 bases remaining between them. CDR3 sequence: CASSQGGVYTEAFF. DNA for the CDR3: TGTGCCAGCAGCCAAGGGGGGGTTTACACTGAAGCTTTCTTT.

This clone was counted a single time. The CDR3 region has the DNA TGTGCCAGCAGTTTGTGGACAGATTCCTACGAGCAGTACTTC. It yields the protein CASSLWTDSYEQYF. The chain employs TRBV5-5 and TRBJ2-7; D possibly corresponds to TRBD1 (6 bases). CDR1 is SGHKS and CDR2 is YYEKEE in the germline V gene (reference sequence). The ends were cut back, 5 bases at V and 1 base at J, with 13 bases in the middle. The CDR3 is 14 amino acids.

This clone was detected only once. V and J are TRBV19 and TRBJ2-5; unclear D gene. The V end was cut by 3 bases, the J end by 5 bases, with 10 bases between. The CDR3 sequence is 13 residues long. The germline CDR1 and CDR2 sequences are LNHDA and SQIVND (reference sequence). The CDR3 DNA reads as TGTGCCAGTAGTATGGGTGCCGAGGAGACCCAGTACTTC. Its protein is CASSMGAEETQYF.

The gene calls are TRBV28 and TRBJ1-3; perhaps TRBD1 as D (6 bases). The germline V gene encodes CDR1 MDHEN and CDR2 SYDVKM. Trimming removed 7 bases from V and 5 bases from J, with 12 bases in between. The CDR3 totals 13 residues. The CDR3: CASIAGARNTIYF. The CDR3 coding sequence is TGTGCCAGCATCGCGGGGGCCAGAAACACCATATATTTT.

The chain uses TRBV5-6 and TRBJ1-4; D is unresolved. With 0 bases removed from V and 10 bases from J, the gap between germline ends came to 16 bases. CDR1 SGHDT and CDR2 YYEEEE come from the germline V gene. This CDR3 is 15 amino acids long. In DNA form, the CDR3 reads TGTGCCAGCAGCTTGGTGACGCACAACCCGGGAAAACTGTTTTTT. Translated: CASSLVTHNPGKLFF.

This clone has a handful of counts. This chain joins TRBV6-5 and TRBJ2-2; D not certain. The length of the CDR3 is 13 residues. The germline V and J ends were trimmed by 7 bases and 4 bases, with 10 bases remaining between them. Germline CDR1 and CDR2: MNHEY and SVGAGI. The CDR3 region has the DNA TGTGCCAGCAACATCGAACCCACCGGGGAGCTGTTTTTT. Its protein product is CASNIEPTGELFF.

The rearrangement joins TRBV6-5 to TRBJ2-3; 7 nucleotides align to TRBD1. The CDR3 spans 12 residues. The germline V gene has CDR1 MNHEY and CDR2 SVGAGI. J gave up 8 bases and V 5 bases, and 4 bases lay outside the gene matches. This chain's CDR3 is CASSPTGVTQYF. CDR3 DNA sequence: TGTGCCAGCAGTCCCACAGGGGTTACGCAGTATTTT.

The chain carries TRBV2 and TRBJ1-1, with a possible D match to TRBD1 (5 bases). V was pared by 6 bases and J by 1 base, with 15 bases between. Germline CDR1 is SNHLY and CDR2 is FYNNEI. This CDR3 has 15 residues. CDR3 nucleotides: TGTGCCAGCAGCTTGACAGACAGTGGGAACACTGAAGCTTTCTTT. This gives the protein CASSLTDSGNTEAFF.

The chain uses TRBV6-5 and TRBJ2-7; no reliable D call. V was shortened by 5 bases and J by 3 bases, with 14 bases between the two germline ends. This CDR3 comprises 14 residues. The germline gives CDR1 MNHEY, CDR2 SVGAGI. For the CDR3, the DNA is TGTGCCAGCAGTCCCCAGACATTCCGCTACGAGCAGTACTTC. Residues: CASSPQTFRYEQYF.

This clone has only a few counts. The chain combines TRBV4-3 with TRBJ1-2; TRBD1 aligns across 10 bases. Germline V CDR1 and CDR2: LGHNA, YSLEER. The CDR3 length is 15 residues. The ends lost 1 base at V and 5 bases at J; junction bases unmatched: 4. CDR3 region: CASSQAGTGVYGYTF. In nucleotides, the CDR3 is TGCGCCAGCAGCCAAGCCGGGACAGGGGTGTATGGCTACACCTTC.

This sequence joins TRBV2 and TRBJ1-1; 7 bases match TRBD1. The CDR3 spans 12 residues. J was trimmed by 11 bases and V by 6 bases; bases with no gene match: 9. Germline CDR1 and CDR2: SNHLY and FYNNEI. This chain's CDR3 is CASSEGAARAFF. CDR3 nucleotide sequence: TGTGCCAGCAGCGAGGGGGCGGCACGGGCTTTCTTT.

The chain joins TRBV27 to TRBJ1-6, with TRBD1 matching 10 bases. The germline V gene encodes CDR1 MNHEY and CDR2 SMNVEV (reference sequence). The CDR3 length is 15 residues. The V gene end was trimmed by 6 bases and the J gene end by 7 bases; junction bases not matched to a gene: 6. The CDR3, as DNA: TGTGCCAGCAGCTACAGACAGGGGGCGAATTCACCCCTCCACTTT. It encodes CASSYRQGANSPLHF.

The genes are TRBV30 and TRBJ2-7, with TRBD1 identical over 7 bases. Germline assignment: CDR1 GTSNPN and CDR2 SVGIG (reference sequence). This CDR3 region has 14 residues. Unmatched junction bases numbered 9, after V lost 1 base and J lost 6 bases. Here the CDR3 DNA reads TGTGCCTGGAGTGCGACAGGGTCTACCTCCGAGCAGTACTTC. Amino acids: CAWSATGSTSEQYF.

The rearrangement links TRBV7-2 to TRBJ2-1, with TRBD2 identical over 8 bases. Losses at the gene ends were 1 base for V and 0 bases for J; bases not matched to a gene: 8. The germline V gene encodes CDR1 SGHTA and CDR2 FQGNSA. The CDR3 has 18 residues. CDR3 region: CASSLELAGLGSYNEQFF. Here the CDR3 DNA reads TGTGCCAGCAGCTTAGAGCTAGCGGGTTTAGGCTCCTACAATGAGCAGTTCTTC.

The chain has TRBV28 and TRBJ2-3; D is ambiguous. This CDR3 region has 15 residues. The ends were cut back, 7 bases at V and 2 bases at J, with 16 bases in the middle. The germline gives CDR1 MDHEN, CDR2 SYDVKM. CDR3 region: CASKQQPSSTDTQYF. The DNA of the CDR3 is TGTGCCAGCAAACAACAGCCCTCTTCCACAGATACGCAGTATTTT. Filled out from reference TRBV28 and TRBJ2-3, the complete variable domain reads DVKVTQSSRYLVKRTGEKVFLECVQDMDHENMFWYRQDPGLGLRLIYFSYDVKMKEKGDIPEGYSVSREKKERFSLILESASTNQTSMYLCASKQQPSSTDTQYFGPGTRLTVL.

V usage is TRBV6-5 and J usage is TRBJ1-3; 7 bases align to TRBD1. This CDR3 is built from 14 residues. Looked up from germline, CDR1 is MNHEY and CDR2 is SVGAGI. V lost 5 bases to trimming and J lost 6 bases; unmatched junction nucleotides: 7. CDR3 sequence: CASSSRQGENTIYF. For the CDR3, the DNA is TGTGCCAGCAGTAGTCGACAGGGAGAAAACACCATATATTTT.

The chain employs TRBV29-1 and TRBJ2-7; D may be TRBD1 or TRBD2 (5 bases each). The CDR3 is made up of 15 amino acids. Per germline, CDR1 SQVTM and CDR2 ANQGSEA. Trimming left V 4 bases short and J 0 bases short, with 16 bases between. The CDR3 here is CSVALFKGTSYEQYF. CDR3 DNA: TGCAGCGTTGCCCTATTCAAGGGGACCTCCTACGAGCAGTACTTC.